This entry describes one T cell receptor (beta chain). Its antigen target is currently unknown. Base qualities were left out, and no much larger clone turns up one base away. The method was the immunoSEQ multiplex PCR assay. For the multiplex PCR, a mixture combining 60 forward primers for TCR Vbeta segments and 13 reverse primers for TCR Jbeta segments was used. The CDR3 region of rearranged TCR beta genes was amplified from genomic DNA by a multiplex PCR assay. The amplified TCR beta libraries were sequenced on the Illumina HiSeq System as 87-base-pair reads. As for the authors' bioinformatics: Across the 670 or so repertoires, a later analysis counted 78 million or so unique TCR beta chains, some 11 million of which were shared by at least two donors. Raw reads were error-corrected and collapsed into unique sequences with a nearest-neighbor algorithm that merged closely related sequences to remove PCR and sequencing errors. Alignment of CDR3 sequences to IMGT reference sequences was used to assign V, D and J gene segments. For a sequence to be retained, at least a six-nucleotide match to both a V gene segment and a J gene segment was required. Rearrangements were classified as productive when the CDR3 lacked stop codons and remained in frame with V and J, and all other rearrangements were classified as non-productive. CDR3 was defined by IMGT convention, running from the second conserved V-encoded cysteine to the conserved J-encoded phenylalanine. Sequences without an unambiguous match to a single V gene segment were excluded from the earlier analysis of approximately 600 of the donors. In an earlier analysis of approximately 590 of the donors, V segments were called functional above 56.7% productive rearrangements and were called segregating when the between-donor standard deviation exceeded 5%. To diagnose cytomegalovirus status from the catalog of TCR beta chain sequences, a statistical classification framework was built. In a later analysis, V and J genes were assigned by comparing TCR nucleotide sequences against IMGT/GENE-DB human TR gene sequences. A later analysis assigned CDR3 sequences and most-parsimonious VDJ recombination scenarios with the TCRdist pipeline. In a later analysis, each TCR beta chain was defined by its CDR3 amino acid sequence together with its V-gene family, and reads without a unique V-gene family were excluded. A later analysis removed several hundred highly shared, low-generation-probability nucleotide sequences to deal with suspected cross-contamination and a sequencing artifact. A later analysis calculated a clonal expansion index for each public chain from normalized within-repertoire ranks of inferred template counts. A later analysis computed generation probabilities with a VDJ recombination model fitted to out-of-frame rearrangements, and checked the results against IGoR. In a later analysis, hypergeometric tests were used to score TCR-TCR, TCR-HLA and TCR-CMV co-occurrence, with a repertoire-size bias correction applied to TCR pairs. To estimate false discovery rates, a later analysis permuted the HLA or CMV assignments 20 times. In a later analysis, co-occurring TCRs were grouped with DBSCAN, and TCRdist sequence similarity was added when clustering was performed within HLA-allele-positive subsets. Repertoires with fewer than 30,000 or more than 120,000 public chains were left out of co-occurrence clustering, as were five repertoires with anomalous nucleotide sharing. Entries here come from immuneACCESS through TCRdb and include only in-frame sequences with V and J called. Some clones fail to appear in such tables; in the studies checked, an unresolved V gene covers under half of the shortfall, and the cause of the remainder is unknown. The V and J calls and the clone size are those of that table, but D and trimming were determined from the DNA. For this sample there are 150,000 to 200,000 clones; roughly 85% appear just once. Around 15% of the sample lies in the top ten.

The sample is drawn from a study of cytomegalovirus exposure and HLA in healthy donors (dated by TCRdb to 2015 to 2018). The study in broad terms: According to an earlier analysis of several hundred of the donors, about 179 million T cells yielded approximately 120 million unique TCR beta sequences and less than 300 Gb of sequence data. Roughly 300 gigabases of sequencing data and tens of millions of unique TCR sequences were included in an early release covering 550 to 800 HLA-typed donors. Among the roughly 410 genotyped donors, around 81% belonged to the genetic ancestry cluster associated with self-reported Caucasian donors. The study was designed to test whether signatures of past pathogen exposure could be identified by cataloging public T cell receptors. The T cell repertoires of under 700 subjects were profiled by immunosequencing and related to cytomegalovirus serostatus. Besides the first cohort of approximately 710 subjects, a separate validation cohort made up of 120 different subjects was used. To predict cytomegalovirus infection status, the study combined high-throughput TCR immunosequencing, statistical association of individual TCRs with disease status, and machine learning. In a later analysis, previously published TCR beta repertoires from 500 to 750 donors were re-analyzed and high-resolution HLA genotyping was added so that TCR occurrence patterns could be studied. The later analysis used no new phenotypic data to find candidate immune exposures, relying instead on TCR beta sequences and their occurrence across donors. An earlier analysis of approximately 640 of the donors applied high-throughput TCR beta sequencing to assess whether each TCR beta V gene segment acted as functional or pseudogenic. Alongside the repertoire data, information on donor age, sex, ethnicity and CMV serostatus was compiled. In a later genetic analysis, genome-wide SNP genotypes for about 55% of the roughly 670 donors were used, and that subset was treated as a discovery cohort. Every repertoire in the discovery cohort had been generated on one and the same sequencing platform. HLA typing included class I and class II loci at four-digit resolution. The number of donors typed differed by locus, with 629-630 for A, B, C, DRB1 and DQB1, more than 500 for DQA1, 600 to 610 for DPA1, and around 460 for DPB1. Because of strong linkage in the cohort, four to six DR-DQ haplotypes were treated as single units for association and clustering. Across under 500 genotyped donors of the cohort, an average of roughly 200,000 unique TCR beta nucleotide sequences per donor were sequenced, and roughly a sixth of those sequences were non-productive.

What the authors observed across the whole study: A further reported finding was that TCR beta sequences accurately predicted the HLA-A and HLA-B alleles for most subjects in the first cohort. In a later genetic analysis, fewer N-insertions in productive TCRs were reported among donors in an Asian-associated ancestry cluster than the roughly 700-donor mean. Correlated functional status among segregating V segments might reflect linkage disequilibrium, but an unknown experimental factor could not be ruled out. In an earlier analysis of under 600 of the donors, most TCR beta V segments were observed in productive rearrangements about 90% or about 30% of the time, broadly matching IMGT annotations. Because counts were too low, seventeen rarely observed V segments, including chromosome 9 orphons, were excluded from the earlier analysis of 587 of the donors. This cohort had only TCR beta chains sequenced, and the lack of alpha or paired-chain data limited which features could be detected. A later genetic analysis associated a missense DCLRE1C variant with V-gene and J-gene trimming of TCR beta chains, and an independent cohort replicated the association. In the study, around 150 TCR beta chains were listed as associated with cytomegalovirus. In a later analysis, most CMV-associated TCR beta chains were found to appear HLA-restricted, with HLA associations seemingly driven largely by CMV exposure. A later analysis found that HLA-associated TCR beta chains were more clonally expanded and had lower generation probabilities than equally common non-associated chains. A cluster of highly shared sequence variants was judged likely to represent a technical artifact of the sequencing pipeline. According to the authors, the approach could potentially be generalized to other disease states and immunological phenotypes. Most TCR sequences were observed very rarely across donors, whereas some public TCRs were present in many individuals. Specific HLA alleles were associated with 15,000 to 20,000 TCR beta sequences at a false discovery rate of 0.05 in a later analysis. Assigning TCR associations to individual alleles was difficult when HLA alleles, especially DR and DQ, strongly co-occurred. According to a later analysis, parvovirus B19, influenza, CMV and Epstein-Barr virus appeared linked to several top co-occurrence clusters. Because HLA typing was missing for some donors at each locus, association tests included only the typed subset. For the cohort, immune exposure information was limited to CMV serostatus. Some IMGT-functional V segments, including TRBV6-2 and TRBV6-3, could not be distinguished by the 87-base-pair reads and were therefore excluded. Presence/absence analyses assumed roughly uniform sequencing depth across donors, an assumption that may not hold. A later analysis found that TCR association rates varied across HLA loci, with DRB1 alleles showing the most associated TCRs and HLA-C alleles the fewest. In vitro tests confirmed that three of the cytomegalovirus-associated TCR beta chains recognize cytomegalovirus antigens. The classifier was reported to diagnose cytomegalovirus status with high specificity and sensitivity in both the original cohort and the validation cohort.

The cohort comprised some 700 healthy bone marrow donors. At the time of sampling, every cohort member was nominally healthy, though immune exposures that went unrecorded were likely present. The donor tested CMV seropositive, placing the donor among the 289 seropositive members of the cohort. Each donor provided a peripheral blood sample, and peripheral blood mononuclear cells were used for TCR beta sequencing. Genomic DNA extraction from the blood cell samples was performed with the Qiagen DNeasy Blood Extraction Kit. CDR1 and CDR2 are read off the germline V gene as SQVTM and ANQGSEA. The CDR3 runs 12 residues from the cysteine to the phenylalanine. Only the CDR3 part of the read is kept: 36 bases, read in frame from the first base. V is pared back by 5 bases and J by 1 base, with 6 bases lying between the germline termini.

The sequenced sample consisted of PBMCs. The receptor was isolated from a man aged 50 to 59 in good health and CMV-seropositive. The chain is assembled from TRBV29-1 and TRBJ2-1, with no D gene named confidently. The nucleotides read TGCAGCGTTCCTAGGTCCTACAATGAGCAGTTCTTC. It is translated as CSVPRSYNEQFF.